The 26 T cell receptor beta chains reported below all come from one sample, sequenced in a study of T cells in Graves' hyperthyroidism and ophthalmopathy. TCR beta CDR3 sequences were amplified from RNA transcripts. HTBI primers were used for first-round RT-PCR of the TCR CDR3. In TCRdb, the multiplex PCR reads were re-called with MiXCR into one record per CDR3 protein. Of about 400,000 distinct CDR3 sequences listed, 15% are singletons. Sample: blood. The receptors were gathered from a woman aged 30 to 39 with Graves' hyperthyroidism.

This clonotype showed up many times. The gene calls are TRBV7-2 and TRBJ2-7, with D unclear. The CDR3 has 14 residues. Germline lookup yields CDR1 SGHTA and CDR2 FQGNSA. Trimming pared 3 bases from V and 1 base from J, leaving 10 bases between. The CDR3 loop reads CASSLGYLSYEQYF. The CDR3 DNA reads as TGTGCCAGCAGCTTGGGGTATCTTTCCTACGAGCAGTACTTC. The whole variable domain, remainder taken from reference TRBV7-2 and TRBJ2-7, is GAGVSQSPSNKVTEKGKDVELRCDPISGHTALYWYRQSLGQGLEFLIYFQGNSAPDKSGLPSDRFSAERTGGSVSTLTIQRTQQEDSAVYLCASSLGYLSYEQYFGPGTRLTVT.

This clonotype was found many times. This chain joins TRBV20-1 and TRBJ2-7; TRBD2 is a possible D gene (6 bases). Trimming cost V 0 bases and J 6 bases, with 21 bases left between them. This CDR3 is built from 16 residues. Germline V lookup: CDR1 DFQATT, CDR2 SNEGSKA (reference sequence). In DNA, the CDR3 is TGCAGTGCTAGAGATACGGGCGGGACTCATGGCTTCGAGCAGTACTTC. This sequence encodes CSARDTGGTHGFEQYF.

This clonotype was picked up many times. The chain has TRBV15 and TRBJ1-1; 7 bases line up with TRBD1. After removal of 6 bases from V and 7 bases from J, the junction contained 11 bases not matched to a gene. Germline CDR1 and CDR2: LNHNV and YYDKDF (reference sequence). CDR3 length: 14 amino acids. The CDR3 here is CATRDLRGQLEAFF. The CDR3 DNA sequence: TGTGCCACCAGAGACTTAAGGGGACAGCTTGAAGCTTTCTTT.

The genes are TRBV18 and TRBJ2-5; D is possibly TRBD1 (6 bases). In germline, CDR1 is KGHSH, CDR2 LQKENI. Deletions cut 7 bases from V and 6 bases from J, with 12 bases between. The CDR3 consists of 12 residues. The CDR3 bases are TGTGCCAGCTATGAAAGGGGGAAGACCCAGTACTTC. Translating gives CASYERGKTQYF.

This clonotype was recorded many times. This rearrangement joins TRBV5-1 to TRBJ2-3, with 8 bases fitting TRBD2. Germline CDR1 SGHRS, CDR2 YFSETQ. CDR3 length equals 17 residues. V lost 2 bases and J lost 2; bases outside the gene matches: 10. In DNA form, the CDR3 reads TGCGCCAGCAGCTTAAAAATTAGCGGGGTGATCACAGATACGCAGTATTTT. It yields the protein CASSLKISGVITDTQYF.

The rearrangement links TRBV5-5 to TRBJ2-7; TRBD1 aligns across 7 bases. The CDR3 is 14 residues long. The V segment lost 2 bases and the J segment 3 bases; nucleotides outside the gene matches: 5. Germline V lookup: CDR1 SGHKS, CDR2 YYEKEE (reference sequence). The CDR3 DNA is TGTGCCAGCAGCTTCGGCCAGGGGGACTACGAGCAGTACTTC. Encoded protein: CASSFGQGDYEQYF.

The CDR3 here is CASSRGGVGYYEQYF. The CDR3 DNA sequence: TGTGCCAGCTCCCGGGGGGGCGTTGGGTATTACGAGCAGTACTTC. The chain is built from TRBV9 and TRBJ2-7; 8 bases map to TRBD2. This CDR3 spans 15 amino acids. With 7 bases clipped from V and 4 bases from J, the junction kept 13 bases outside the gene matches. The germline V gene has CDR1 SGDLS and CDR2 YYNGEE. Using reference TRBV9 and TRBJ2-7 for the parts outside the CDR3, the full variable domain is DSGVTQTPKHLITATGQRVTLRCSPRSGDLSVYWYQQSLDQGLQFLIQYYNGEERAKGNILERFSAQQFPDLHSELNLSSLELGDSALYFCASSRGGVGYYEQYFGPGTRLTVT.

This clonotype was counted ten times or more. This chain links TRBV2 with TRBJ2-1; a possible D gene is TRBD2 (5 bases). Germline-derived CDR1 and CDR2 are SNHLY and FYNNEI. The CDR3 contains 14 residues. V lost 6 bases and J 4 bases, leaving 13 bases between the germline ends. For the CDR3, the DNA is TGTGCCAGCAGGCCAAGGACGGGATACAATGAGCAGTTCTTC. This sequence encodes CASRPRTGYNEQFF.

This chain joins TRBV7-9 and TRBJ1-6; D is possibly TRBD1 (5 bases). Trimming took 4 bases from V and 7 from J, leaving 11 bases between them. CDR1 is SEHNR, CDR2 FQNEAQ, per germline (reference sequence). The CDR3 is 14 residues long. The CDR3 region is CASSSRQINSPLHF. For the CDR3, the DNA is TGTGCCAGCAGCTCAAGACAGATCAATTCACCCCTCCACTTT.

V gene TRBV4-1 combines with J gene TRBJ2-3; perhaps TRBD2 as D (5 bases). The V and J ends lost 4 bases and 5 bases respectively, with 19 bases between them. Looked up from germline, CDR1 is MGHRA and CDR2 is YSYEKL. CDR3 size: 16 residues. CDR3: CASSPWPGAVEDTQYF. The CDR3 region has the DNA TGCGCCAGCAGCCCATGGCCAGGAGCGGTAGAAGATACGCAGTATTTT.

Concerning this clonotype itself: This may be a read error, as it is one base from a much larger clone. No conserved phenylalanine or tryptophan ends this CDR3, so it is likely a read error. V gene TRBV11-2 combines with J gene TRBJ2-3; tentatively, D is TRBD2 (5 bases). Trimming shortened V by 0 bases and J by 0 bases, and 7 bases separated the two germline ends. Germline values: CDR1 SGHAT, CDR2 FQNNGV. The CDR3 spans 15 residues. CDR3 nucleotides: TGTGCCAGCAGCTTAGATGAGCGGAGCACAGATACGCAGTATCTT. It yields the protein CASSLDERSTDTQYL.

The rearrangement joins TRBV11-2 to TRBJ2-1, with 12 nucleotides matching TRBD2. V lost 5 bases, J lost 6 bases, and 8 bases stayed unmatched. This CDR3 has 16 residues. Germline V gene lookup returns CDR1 SGHAT and CDR2 FQNNGV. CDR3 DNA: TGTGCCAGCAGCCCCGTGACTAGCGGGGGCCCCAATGAGCAGTTCTTC. Residues: CASSPVTSGGPNEQFF.

The sample holds many counts of this clonotype. V is TRBV28 and J is TRBJ2-7, with 7 bases aligning to TRBD2. The J segment lost 0 bases and the V segment lost 7 bases, leaving 12 bases of the junction unmatched. Germline V lookup: CDR1 MDHEN, CDR2 SYDVKM. This CDR3 is 16 amino acids long. CDR3 bases: TGTGCCAGCACCCCATGGGGGGGTGGGGCCTCCTACGAGCAGTACTTC. Amino acids: CASTPWGGGASYEQYF.

This chain connects TRBV5-1 to TRBJ2-3; the D call may be TRBD1 or TRBD2 (5 bases each). CDR3 length equals 14 residues. Between the trimmed V and J ends, which lost 4 bases and 2 bases, there was a span of 11 bases. Germline V lookup: CDR1 SGHRS, CDR2 YFSETQ. CDR3 nucleotides: TGCGCCAGCAGCCTCGGGGCCGTCACAGATACGCAGTATTTT. This sequence encodes CASSLGAVTDTQYF.

The chain carries TRBV25-1 and TRBJ1-2; no firm D call. V gave up 4 bases and J gave up 6 bases, with 6 bases separating them. Germline V CDR1 and CDR2: MGHDK, SYGVNS. CDR3 length equals 11 residues. This CDR3 reads CASSGLDGYTF. In DNA form, the CDR3 reads TGTGCCAGCAGTGGCCTAGATGGCTACACCTTC.

This clonotype came up many times. This chain links TRBV20-1 with TRBJ2-7; D is undetermined. The ends were cut back, 1 base at V and 2 bases at J, with 18 bases in the middle. Per the germline V gene, CDR1 is DFQATT and CDR2 is SNEGSKA (reference sequence). The CDR3 contains 16 residues. The CDR3 nucleotides are TGCAGTGCTAGAGGTTTTAAGGACCCTGGGCCCTACGAGCAGTACTTC. It specifies CSARGFKDPGPYEQYF.

There are a few counts of this clonotype. For the CDR3, the DNA is TGCAGTGCTGCCGGAGCGGGAGATACGCAGTATTTT. Encoded protein: CSAAGAGDTQYF. The chain is built from TRBV20-1 and TRBJ2-3; a possible D gene is TRBD2 (6 bases). Trimming removed 5 bases from V and 5 bases from J, with 11 bases in between. Germline-derived CDR1 and CDR2 are DFQATT and SNEGSKA (reference sequence). The CDR3 extends over 12 amino acids.

The chain carries TRBV3-1 and TRBJ1-2, with a tentative D call TRBD1 (5 bases). Per germline, CDR1 LGHDT and CDR2 YNNKEL (reference sequence). This CDR3 has 13 residues. V was trimmed by 1 base and J by 8 bases, leaving 11 bases between them. The CDR3 here is CASSQGGQAGYTF. The CDR3 nucleotides are TGTGCCAGCAGCCAAGGGGGCCAAGCCGGCTACACCTTC.

The rearrangement uses TRBV27 and TRBJ2-1; D possibly matches TRBD1 or TRBD2 (5 bases each). The germline V and J ends were trimmed by 7 bases and 9 bases, with 19 bases remaining between them. This CDR3 region has 14 residues. Germline V gives CDR1 MNHEY, CDR2 SMNVEV (reference sequence). CDR3 sequence (DNA): TGTGCCAGCAAAAAAGTGGGGACCCTTGGTGAGCAGTTCTTC. This sequence encodes CASKKVGTLGEQFF.

The chain has TRBV7-9 and TRBJ2-2, with 7 positions matching TRBD2. The CDR3 has 24 residues. J lost 0 bases, V lost 4 bases, and 29 bases had no gene match. CDR1 and CDR2 from the germline V gene are SEHNR and FQNEAQ (reference sequence). CDR3 in amino acids: CASSSYYVLQLPNGRYANTGELFF. In DNA form, the CDR3 reads TGTGCCAGCAGCTCTTACTACGTTTTGCAGCTGCCAAACGGGAGGTACGCGAACACCGGGGAGCTGTTTTTT.

The chain links TRBV2 to TRBJ1-5; 9 bases are shared with TRBD1. Germline V lookup: CDR1 SNHLY, CDR2 FYNNEI. The CDR3 spans 14 residues. Trimming took 5 bases from V and 7 from J; bases not matched to a gene: 6. Written as DNA, the CDR3 is TGTGCCAGCAGTCAGGACAGGGGAGACCAGCCCCAGCATTTT. Translation gives CASSQDRGDQPQHF.

This clonotype has only a few counts. CDR3 DNA: TGTGCCACCAGCAGACCTCCTTTAAGCTCTGGAAACACCATATATTTT. As protein: CATSRPPLSSGNTIYF. The chain has TRBV15 and TRBJ1-3; D is unresolved. Between the trimmed V and J ends, which lost 2 bases and 0 bases, there was a span of 11 bases. In germline, CDR1 is LNHNV, CDR2 YYDKDF (reference sequence). This CDR3 spans 16 amino acids.

This clonotype was counted between two and nine times. The V gene is TRBV13, the J gene TRBJ1-4, with a weak D call TRBD1 (6 bases). CDR3 length: 14 residues. The V and J ends lost 3 bases and 12 bases respectively, with 17 bases between them. The germline gives CDR1 PRHDT, CDR2 FYEKMQ (reference sequence). CDR3 sequence: CASSLAKGDAELFF. CDR3 sequence (DNA): TGTGCCAGCAGCTTGGCCAAGGGGGACGCGGAACTGTTTTTT.

This clonotype was found a few times. The J gene is TRBJ1-1, the V gene TRBV29-1; D not certain. Trimming removed 3 bases at V and 3 bases at J, with 8 bases between. The CDR3 is 12 amino acids. Germline V gives CDR1 SQVTM, CDR2 ANQGSEA. The CDR3 here is CSVEGLDTEAFF. In nucleotides, the CDR3 is TGCAGCGTTGAGGGGTTGGACACTGAAGCTTTCTTT.

The chain uses TRBV29-1 and TRBJ2-7, with D unresolved. CDR1 SQVTM and CDR2 ANQGSEA come from the germline V gene. Trimming removed 7 bases from V and 2 bases from J, with 12 bases in between. The CDR3 runs 12 residues. In DNA, the CDR3 is TGCAGCGCAACTGGCACAACCTACGAGCAGTACTTC. Translating it yields CSATGTTYEQYF.

This clonotype was observed a handful of times. A clone one base away is much larger, so this may be a read error. The V and J genes are TRBV28 and TRBJ2-3; no reliable D call. Germline assignment: CDR1 MDHEN and CDR2 SYDVKM. The CDR3 extends over 13 amino acids. Trimming took off 6 bases at V and 7 bases at J, with 14 bases between the two ends. The CDR3 here is CASRDGVPNTQYF. The CDR3 DNA sequence: TGTGCCAGCAGAGACGGAGTACCGAATACGCAGTATTTT.